This T cell receptor (beta chain) was identified in a study of blood T cell repertoires in COVID-19 (dated by TCRdb to the early 2020s). Concerning the study at large: Collaborator samples came from the United States, Italy and Spain and covered acute and convalescent phases of COVID-19. The material from the prospective study consisted of cDNA or gDNA derived from T cells, B-cell-depleted T cells, or PBMCs. Subjects who had been exposed to COVID-19, were actively infected with it, or had recovered from it provided the deeply sampled blood TCRbeta repertoires that made up the dataset. The repertoires were made available in a free public database intended to serve as a resource for research on the immune response to SARS-CoV-2. Samples were obtained from the ongoing ImmuneRACE study (first 160 participants) and from roughly 1,300 subjects provided by 6 global collaborators. Nearly every sample came with metadata listing a de-identified subject ID, COVID-19 status, age in years and sex. Where available, HLA class I and class II types were taken from metadata supplied by the sample provider and were not determined by assay-based typing.

The immunoSEQ Assay, a bias-controlled multiplex PCR, was used to amplify TCRbeta CDR3 regions from genomic DNA. In the original analysis: Nucleated cell counts per sample were estimated from amplification of reference gene primers within the assay. To quantify the absolute abundance of each unique TCRbeta CDR3 rearrangement, sequence reads were collapsed and filtered. For each sample, productive Simpson clonality was calculated as the square root of Simpson's diversity index across productive rearrangements. Sourced from immuneACCESS, this table was stored by TCRdb with only in-frame sequences that have V and J called. A share of the clones is absent; for the studies checked, an unresolved V gene accounts for under half, and the remainder has no known explanation. From that table come the V and J calls and clone size; the DNA was used to work out D and trimming. The sample yields 120,000 to 150,000 clones; 79% were counted once. The top ten clonotypes cover about 8.6% of the sample.

On the study overall, not on this receptor specifically: The amount of clinical and demographic metadata varied by source and participant and was provided uncurated.

Sequences SGHRS (CDR1) and YFSETQ (CDR2) are obtained from the germline V gene. The CDR3, from cysteine to phenylalanine, totals 12 residues. Only the CDR3 portion is preserved as DNA: 36 bases, with reading frame beginning at the first base. V is clipped by 4 bases and J by 3 bases, and the sequence between their germline boundaries is 7 bases long. Note on this clone: Its target antigen remains unknown. One base away there is no much larger clone; base qualities are not given.

Each collaborating institution followed its own protocols to collect whole blood in K2EDTA tubes. For TCRbeta analysis, collaborators shipped samples in one of three forms: frozen whole blood, isolated PBMCs, or DNA extracted from either of those sample types. The V gene is TRBV5-1 and the J gene is TRBJ1-2; TRBD1 could be the D gene, as 5 bases match. The clonotype comes from a man aged 45-65 years with active or convalescent COVID-19. What was sequenced was peripheral blood. The CDR3 protein: CASSTRDYGYTF. The DNA sequence reads TGCGCCAGCAGCACCAGGGACTATGGCTACACCTTC.